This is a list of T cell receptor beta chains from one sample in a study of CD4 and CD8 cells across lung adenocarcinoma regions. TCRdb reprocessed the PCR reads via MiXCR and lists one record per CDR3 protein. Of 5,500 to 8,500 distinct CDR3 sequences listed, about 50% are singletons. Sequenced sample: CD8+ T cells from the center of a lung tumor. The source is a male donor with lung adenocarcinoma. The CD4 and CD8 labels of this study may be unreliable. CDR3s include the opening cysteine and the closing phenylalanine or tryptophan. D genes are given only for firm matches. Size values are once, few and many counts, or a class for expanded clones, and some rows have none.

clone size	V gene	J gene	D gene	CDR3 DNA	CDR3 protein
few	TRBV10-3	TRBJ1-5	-	TGTGCCATCAAGGGTAAAGGTGGACAGCCCCAGCATTTT	CAIKGKGGQPQHF
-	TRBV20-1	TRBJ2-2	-	TGCAGTGCACTGGGCCCGGCGGCCACCGGGGAGCTGTTTTTT	CSALGPAATGELFF
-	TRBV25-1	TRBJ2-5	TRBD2	TGTGCCAGCAGTGAATCGACTAGCGGGGAAGGGGAGACCCAGTACTTC	CASSESTSGEGETQYF
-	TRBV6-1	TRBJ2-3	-	TGTGCCAGCAGTCGCGAGGGTGTGAACACAGAGGCGCAGTATTTT	CASSREGVNTEAQYF
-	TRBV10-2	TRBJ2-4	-	TGCGGCGGCGAGCACGGTGGTCTAGCCAAAGAGATCCAGTACTTC	CGGEHGGLAKEIQYF
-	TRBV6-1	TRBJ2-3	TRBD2	TGTGCCAGCAGTGACCAACCCAGCGGGGGGGGCACAGATACGCAGTATTTT	CASSDQPSGGGTDTQYF
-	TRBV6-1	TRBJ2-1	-	TGTGCCAGCACCATAAGGGTAGTGGCTGCTGAGCAGTTCTTC	CASTIRVVAAEQFF
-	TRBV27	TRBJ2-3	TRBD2	TGTGCCAGCAGGAGCGCGGGAGAGCTGAATACGCAGTACTTT	CASRSAGELNTQYF
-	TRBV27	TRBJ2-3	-	TGTGCCAGCAGGTCACGAGGGGGGGGAGGCCAAGATACGCAGTACTTT	CASRSRGGGGQDTQYF
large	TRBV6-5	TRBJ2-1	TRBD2	TGTGCCAGCAGAGGCTCTAGGGGAGCGGGAGGCGGGAGCTCCTACAATGAGCAGTTCTTC	CASRGSRGAGGGSSYNEQFF
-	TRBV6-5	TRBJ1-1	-	TGTGCCAGCAGTTACGTATCAACCCGAACAAATGAAGCTTTCTTT	CASSYVSTRTNEAFF
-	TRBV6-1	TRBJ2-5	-	TGTGCCAGCGCGGGACAACCCCAAGAGACCCAGTACTTC	CASAGQPQETQYF
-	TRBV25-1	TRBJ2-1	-	TGTGCCAGCAGTGATCCTAGGGGGGCCGGAGAGACCCAGTTCTTC	CASSDPRGAGETQFF
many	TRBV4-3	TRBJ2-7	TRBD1	TGCGCCAGCAGCCGGGAGGTGACAGGGGTCTACGAGCAGTACTTC	CASSREVTGVYEQYF
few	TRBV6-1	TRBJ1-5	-	TGTGCCAGCAGTGATGGGTTCAGGGCCCTTCAGCCCCAGCATTTT	CASSDGFRALQPQHF
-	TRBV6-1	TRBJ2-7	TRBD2	TGTGCCAGCAGTGCGGGGCTGGGGGGGAGTGGCCAAGATACGCAGTACTTC	CASSAGLGGSGQDTQYF
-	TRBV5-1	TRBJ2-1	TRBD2	TGCGCCAGCGCGATGGGACTAGCGGGGATCAATGAGCAGTTCTTC	CASAMGLAGINEQFF
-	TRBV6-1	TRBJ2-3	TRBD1	TGTGCCAGCAGTCCGGACAGGGGGATCCCAGATACGCAGTATTTT	CASSPDRGIPDTQYF
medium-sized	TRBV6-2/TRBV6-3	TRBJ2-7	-	TGTGCCAGCAGTTACTCGATAAGTGGCGCCCACTCCTACGAGCAGTACTTC	CASSYSISGAHSYEQYF
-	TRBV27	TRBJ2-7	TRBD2	TGTGCCAGCAGTTTACAGCTAGCGGGACCCTACGAGCAGTACTTC	CASSLQLAGPYEQYF
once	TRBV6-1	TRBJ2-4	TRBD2	TGTGCCAGCAACTCCGGGACTAGCGGGACGAGGCAGTACTTC	CASNSGTSGTRQYF
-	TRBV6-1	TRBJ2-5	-	TGTGCCAGGAGTGAAGGGGCCCGTCTCAAAGAGACCCAGTATTTC	CARSEGARLKETQYF
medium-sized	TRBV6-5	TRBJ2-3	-	TGTGCCAGCAGTTATCAGGGACGCAGCACAGATACGCAGTATTTT	CASSYQGRSTDTQYF
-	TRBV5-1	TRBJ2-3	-	TGCGCCAGCGGGGGGCCAGGGGGGGGCAACACAGATACGCAGTATTTT	CASGGPGGGNTDTQYF
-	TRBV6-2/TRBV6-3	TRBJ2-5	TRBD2	TGTGCCAGCAGGCCCCTGACTAGCGGGGACGTCGCGACCCAGTACTTC	CASRPLTSGDVATQYF
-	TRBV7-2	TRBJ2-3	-	TGTGCCAGGGCCAATTCGTCGGGGCTCGCGGGACGGCCCAGAGATACGCAGTATTTT	CARANSSGLAGRPRDTQYF
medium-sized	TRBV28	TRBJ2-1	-	TGTGCCAGCAGTCCCTACAATGAGCAGTTCTTC	CASSPYNEQFF
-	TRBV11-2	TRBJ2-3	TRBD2	TGTGCCAGCAGCTTAGTCCCGGGAGGGCAGACAGATACGCAGTATTTT	CASSLVPGGQTDTQYF
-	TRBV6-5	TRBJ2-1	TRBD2	TGTGCCAGCAGTACTCAGCGGGGACTAGAGCAGTTCTTC	CASSTQRGLEQFF